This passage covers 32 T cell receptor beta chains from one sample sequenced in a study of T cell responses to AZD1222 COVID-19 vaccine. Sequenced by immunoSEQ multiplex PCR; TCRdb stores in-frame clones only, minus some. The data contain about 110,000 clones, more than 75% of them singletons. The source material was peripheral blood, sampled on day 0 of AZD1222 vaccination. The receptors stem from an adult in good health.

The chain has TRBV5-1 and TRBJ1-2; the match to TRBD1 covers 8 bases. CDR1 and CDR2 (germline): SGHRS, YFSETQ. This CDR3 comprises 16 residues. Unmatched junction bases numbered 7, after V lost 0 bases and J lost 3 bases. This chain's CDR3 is CASSLAGQGEHYGYTF. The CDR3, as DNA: TGCGCCAGCAGCTTGGCCGGACAGGGAGAACACTATGGCTACACCTTC.

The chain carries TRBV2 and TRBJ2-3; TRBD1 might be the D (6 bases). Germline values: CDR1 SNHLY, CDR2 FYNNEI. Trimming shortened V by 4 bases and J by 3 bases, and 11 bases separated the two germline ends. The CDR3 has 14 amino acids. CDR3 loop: CASSVQGTTDTQYF. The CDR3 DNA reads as TGTGCCAGCAGTGTCCAGGGGACAACAGATACGCAGTATTTT.

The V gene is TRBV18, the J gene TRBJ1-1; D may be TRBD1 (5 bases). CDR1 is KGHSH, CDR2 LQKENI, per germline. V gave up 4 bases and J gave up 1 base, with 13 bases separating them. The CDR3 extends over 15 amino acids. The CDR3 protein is CASSLLTVENTEAFF. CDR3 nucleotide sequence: TGTGCCAGCTCACTTTTGACAGTGGAGAACACTGAAGCTTTCTTT.

DNA of the CDR3: TGCAGCGTAATCGGACTAGCGGGGGGTAACTACAATGAGCAGTTCTTC. It encodes CSVIGLAGGNYNEQFF. The J gene is TRBJ2-1, the V gene TRBV29-1; TRBD2 matches at 14 bases. V shed 6 bases and J 3 bases; nucleotides not matched to a gene: 7. The CDR3 covers 16 residues. Germline assignment: CDR1 SQVTM and CDR2 ANQGSEA.

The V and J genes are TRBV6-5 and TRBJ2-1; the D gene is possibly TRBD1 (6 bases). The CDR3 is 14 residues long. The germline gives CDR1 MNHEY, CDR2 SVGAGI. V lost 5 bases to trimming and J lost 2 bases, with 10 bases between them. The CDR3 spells CASSRQVPYNEQFF. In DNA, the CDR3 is TGTGCCAGCAGTCGACAGGTTCCCTACAATGAGCAGTTCTTC.

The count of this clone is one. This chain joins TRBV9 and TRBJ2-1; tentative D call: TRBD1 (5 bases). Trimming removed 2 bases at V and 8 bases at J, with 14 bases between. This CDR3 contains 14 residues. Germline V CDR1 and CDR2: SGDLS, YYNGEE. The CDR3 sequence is CASSVQGRIDEQFF. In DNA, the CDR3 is TGTGCCAGCAGCGTTCAGGGTAGGATCGATGAGCAGTTCTTC.

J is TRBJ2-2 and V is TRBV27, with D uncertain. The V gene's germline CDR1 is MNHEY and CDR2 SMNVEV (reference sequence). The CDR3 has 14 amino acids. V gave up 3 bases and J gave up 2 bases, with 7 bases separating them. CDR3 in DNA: TGTGCCAGCAGTTTTTCCGGAAACACCGGGGAGCTGTTTTTT. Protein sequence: CASSFSGNTGELFF.

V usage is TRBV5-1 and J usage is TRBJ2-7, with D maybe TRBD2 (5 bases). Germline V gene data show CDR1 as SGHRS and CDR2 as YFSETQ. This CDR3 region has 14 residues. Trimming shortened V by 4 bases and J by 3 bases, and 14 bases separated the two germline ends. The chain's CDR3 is CASSGRGRGYEQYF. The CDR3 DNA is TGCGCCAGCAGCGGGAGAGGACGGGGCTACGAGCAGTACTTC.

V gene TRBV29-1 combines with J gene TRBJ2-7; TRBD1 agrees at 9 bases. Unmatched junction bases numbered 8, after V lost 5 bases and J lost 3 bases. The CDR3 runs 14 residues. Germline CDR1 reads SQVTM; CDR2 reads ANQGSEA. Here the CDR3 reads CSVRSRDRVYEQYF. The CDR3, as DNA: TGCAGCGTTCGAAGCCGGGACAGGGTCTACGAGCAGTACTTC.

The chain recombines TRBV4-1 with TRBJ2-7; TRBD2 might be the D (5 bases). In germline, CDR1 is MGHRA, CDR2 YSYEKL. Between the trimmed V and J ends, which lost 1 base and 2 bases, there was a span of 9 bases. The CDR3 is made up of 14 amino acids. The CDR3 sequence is CASSQGRSTYEQYF. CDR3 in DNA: TGCGCCAGCAGCCAAGGGAGGTCCACCTACGAGCAGTACTTC.

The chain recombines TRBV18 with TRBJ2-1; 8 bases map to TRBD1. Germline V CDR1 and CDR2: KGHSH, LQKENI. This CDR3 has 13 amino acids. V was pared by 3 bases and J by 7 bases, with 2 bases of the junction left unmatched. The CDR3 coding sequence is TGTGCCAGCTCACCGAGGACAGGGAATGAGCAGTTCTTC. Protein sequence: CASSPRTGNEQFF.

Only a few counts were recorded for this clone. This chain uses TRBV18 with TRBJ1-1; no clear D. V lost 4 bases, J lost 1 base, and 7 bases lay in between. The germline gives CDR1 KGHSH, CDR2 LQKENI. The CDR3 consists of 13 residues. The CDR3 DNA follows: TGTGCCAGCTCACTCCAGGCGAACACTGAAGCTTTCTTT. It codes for CASSLQANTEAFF.

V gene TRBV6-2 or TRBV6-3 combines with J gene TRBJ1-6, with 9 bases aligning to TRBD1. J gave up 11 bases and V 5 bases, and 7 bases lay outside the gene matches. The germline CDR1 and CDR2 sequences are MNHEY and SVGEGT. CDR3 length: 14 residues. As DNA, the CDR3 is TGTGCCAGCAGTCGACAGGGGGGATGGACACCCCTCCACTTT. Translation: CASSRQGGWTPLHF.

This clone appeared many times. CDR3 DNA: TGTGCCAGCAGTGACAGGGACACCGGGGAGCTGTTTTTT. This codes for CASSDRDTGELFF. The chain couples TRBV6-4 to TRBJ2-2; D call uncertain. Per the germline V gene, CDR1 is MRHNA and CDR2 is SNTAGT. The CDR3 is made up of 13 amino acids. Between the trimmed V and J ends, which lost 2 bases and 3 bases, there was a span of 4 bases.

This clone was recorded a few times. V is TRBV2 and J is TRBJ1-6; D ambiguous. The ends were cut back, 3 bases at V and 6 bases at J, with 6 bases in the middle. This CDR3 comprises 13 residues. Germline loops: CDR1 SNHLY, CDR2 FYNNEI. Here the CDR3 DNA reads TGTGCCAGCAGTGAGGAGTTTAATTCACCCCTCCACTTT. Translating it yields CASSEEFNSPLHF.

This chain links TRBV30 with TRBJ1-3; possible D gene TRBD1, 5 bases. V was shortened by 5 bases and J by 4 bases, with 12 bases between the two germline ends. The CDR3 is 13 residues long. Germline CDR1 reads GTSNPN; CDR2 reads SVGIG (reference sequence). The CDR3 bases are TGTGCCTGGGACAGTTCTTTGGGAAACACCATATATTTT. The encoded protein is CAWDSSLGNTIYF.

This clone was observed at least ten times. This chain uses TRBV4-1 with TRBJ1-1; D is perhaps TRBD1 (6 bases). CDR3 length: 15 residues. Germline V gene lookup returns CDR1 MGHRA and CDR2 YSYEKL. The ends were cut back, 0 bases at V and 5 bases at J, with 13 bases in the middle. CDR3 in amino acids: CASSQDMQGRTEAFF. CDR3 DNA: TGCGCCAGCAGCCAAGATATGCAGGGGAGGACTGAAGCTTTCTTT.

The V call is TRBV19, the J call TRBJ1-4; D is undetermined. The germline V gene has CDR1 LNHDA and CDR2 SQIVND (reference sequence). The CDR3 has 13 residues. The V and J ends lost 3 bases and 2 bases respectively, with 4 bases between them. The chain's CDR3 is CASSIVTNEKLFF. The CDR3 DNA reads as TGTGCCAGTAGTATTGTTACTAATGAAAAACTGTTTTTT.

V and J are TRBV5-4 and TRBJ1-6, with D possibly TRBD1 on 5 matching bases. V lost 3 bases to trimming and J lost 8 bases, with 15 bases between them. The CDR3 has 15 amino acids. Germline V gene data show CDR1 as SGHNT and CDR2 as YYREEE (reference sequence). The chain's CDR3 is CASSSRGGGDSPLHF. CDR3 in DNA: TGTGCCAGCAGCTCGAGGGGTGGGGGGGATTCACCCCTCCACTTT.

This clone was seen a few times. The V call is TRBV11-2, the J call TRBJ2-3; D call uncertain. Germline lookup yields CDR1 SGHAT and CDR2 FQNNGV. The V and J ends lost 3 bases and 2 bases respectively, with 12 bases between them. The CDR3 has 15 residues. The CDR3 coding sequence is TGTGCCAGCAGCTTTGTCGACGGCCACACAGATACGCAGTATTTT. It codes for CASSFVDGHTDTQYF.

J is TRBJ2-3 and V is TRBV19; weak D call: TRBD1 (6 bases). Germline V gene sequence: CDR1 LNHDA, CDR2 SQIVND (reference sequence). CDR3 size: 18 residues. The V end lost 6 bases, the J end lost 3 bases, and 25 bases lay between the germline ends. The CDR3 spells CASSGIKQGLLGTDTQYF. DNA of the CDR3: TGTGCCAGTAGCGGTATCAAACAGGGATTACTAGGTACAGATACGCAGTATTTT.

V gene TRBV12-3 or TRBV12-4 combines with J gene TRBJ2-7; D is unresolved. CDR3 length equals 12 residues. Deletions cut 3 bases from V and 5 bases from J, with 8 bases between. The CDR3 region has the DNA TGTGCCAGCAGTTTCTTCACGGACGAGCAGTACTTC. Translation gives CASSFFTDEQYF.

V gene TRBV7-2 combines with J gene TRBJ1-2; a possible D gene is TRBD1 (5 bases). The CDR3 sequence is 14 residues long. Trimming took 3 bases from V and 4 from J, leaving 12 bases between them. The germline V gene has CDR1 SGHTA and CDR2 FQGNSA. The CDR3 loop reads CASSLVGGTYGYTF. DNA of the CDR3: TGTGCCAGCAGCTTGGTCGGGGGAACCTATGGCTACACCTTC.

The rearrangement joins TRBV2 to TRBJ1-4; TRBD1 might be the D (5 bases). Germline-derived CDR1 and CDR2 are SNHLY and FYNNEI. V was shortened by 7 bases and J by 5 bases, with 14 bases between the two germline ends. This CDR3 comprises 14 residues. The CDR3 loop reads CASTQGLRNEKLFF. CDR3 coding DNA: TGTGCCAGCACCCAGGGACTAAGAAATGAAAAACTGTTTTTT.

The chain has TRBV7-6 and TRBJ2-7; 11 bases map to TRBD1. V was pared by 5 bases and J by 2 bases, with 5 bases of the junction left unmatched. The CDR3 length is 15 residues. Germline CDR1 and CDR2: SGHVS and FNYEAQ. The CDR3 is CASSQGTGGPYEQYF. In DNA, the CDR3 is TGTGCCAGCAGCCAAGGGACAGGGGGTCCCTACGAGCAGTACTTC.

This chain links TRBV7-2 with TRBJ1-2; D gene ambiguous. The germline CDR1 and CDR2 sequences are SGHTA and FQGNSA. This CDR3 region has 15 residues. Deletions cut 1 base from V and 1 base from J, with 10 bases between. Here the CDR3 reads CASSLGPAVNYGYTF. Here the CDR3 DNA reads TGTGCCAGCAGCTTAGGCCCCGCCGTTAACTATGGCTACACCTTC.

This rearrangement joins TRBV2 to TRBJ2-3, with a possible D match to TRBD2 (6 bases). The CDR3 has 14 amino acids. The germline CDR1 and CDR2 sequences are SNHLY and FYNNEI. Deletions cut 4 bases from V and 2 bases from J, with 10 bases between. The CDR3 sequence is CASSGGLHTDTQYF. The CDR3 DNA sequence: TGTGCCAGCAGTGGGGGACTCCACACAGATACGCAGTATTTT.

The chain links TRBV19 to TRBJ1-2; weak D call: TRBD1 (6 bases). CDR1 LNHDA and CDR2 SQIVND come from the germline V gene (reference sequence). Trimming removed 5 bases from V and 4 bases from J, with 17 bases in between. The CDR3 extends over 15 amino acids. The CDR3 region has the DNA TGTGCCAGTAGTTTAGTCTCCAGGGGCCTCTATGGCTACACCTTC. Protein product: CASSLVSRGLYGYTF.

CDR3: CASSLSGTLEAFF. The CDR3, as DNA: TGTGCCAGCAGCCTGTCCGGGACCCTCGAAGCTTTCTTT. The chain uses TRBV3-1 (or the pseudogene TRBV3-2) and TRBJ1-1; D possibly corresponds to TRBD1 (5 bases). Germline V gene sequence: CDR1 LGHDT, CDR2 YNNKEL (reference sequence). With 4 bases removed from V and 8 bases from J, the gap between germline ends came to 14 bases. There are 13 residues in the CDR3.

The CDR3: CASSLSGRTVIYGYTF. In DNA, the CDR3 is TGTGCCAGCAGTTTATCCGGCCGAACAGTAATCTATGGCTACACCTTC. The rearrangement links TRBV27 to TRBJ1-2, with D hard to call. Trimming took 0 bases from V and 4 from J, leaving 15 bases between them. The length of the CDR3 is 16 residues. Germline CDR1 reads MNHEY; CDR2 reads SMNVEV (reference sequence).

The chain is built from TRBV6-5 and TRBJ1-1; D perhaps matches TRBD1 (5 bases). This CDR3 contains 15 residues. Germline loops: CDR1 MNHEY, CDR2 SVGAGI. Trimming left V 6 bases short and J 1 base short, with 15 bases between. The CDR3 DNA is TGTGCCAGCAGGGGGCCCGGGACGGCGAACACTGAAGCTTTCTTT. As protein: CASRGPGTANTEAFF.

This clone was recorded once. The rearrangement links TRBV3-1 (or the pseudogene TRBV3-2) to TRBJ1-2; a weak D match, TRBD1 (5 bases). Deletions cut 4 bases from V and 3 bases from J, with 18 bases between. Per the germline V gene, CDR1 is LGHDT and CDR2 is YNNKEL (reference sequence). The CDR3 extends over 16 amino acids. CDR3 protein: CASSLYSGTHHYGYTF. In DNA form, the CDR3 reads TGTGCCAGCAGCCTTTATTCCGGGACGCACCACTATGGCTACACCTTC.